This TCR beta chain came from a study of cytomegalovirus exposure and HLA in healthy donors. This PCR relied on a set of 60 Vbeta primers and 13 Jbeta primers. The assay was immunoSEQ multiplex PCR, and TCRdb's table has in-frame clones only and misses some. The sample gives around 300,000 clones, 72% of which show up once; under 3% is in the top ten. V lost 2 bases, J lost 7 bases, and 2 bases stayed unmatched. Germline lookup yields CDR1 MNHNS and CDR2 SASEGT. The CDR3 is made up of 12 amino acids. The sample taken for sequencing was PBMCs. The chain couples TRBV6-1 to TRBJ2-7; 7 bases line up with TRBD2. The source is a female donor in good health and CMV-seronegative. CDR3 DNA sequence: TGTGCCAGCAGTGAATGGGGGGGTGAGCAGTACTTC. Translating gives CASSEWGGEQYF.